This T cell receptor (beta chain) was captured by sequencing in a study of metastatic and nonmetastatic thyroid tumors. Looking at the study overall: It was across blood and tumor or nodule tissue from malignant and benign thyroid patients that repertoires were compared. The study's findings and limits: It was reported that TCR beta diversity was significantly higher in malignant thyroid tumors than benign nodules, in blood and tumor.

Patients underwent thyroid surgery, and none had received any treatment before it. The V gene lost 4 bases and the J gene lost 0 bases, with 9 bases spanning the gap. CDR3 length equals 14 residues. CDR1 KGHSH and CDR2 LQKENI come from the germline V gene. MiXCR was used by TCRdb to re-call the PCR reads. The data contain approximately 82,000 clones, around 12% of them singletons. This clone was counted at least ten times. Its antigen is still unknown. The TCR originated in a female donor with papillary thyroid cancer or a benign thyroid nodule (not recorded which). Some clones in this sample may be carry-over from other donors' samples. Specimen: tumor tissue. This chain uses TRBV18 with TRBJ2-5, with TRBD1 as a possible D gene (6 bases). The CDR3 nucleotides are TGTGCCAGCTCACAAAGGGGGTACCAAGAGACCCAGTACTTC. Amino acid sequence: CASSQRGYQETQYF.